The table lists the clone carrying this TCR beta chain with many counts. J was trimmed by 6 bases and V by 6 bases; bases with no gene match: 5. This CDR3 spans 15 amino acids. It was with a sample-barcoded 5' primer and a J-beta primer mix that a second PCR of roughly 6 to 12 cycles was run. TCRdb reprocessed the 5' RACE reads with MiXCR, giving one entry per CDR3 protein. The sample includes fewer than 2,000,000 distinct CDR3 sequences, about two fifths of them seen just once. The sample is drawn from a study of blood T cells in healthy people across ages. The chain couples TRBV12-3 or TRBV12-4 to TRBJ2-1; 13 bases are shared with TRBD2. The receptor was derived from a human donor in good health. The sequenced material came from blood. CDR3 in DNA: TGTGCCAGCAGCTTTACTAGCGGGGGGGCCAATGAGCAGTTCTTC. As protein: CASSFTSGGANEQFF.